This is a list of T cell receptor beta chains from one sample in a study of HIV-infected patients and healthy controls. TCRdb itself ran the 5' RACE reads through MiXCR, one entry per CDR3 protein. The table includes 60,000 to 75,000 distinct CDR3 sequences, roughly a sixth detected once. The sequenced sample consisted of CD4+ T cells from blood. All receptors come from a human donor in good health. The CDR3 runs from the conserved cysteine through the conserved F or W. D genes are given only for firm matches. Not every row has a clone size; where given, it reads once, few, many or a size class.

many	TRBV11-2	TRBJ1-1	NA	CASSLVLNTEAFF	TGTGCCAGCAGCTTAGTGCTGAACACTGAAGCTTTCTTT
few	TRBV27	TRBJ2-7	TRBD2	CASSLTGGPYEQYF	TGTGCCAGCAGTTTGACGGGAGGGCCCTACGAGCAGTACTTC
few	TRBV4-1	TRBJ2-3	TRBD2	CASSQDPGTSGRAGGTDTQYF	TGCGCCAGCAGCCAAGACCCTGGGACTAGCGGGAGGGCCGGGGGCACAGATACGCAGTATTTT
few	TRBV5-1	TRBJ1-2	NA	CASSLAPSAGHYGYTF	TGCGCCAGCAGCTTGGCCCCATCCGCAGGGCACTATGGCTACACCTTC
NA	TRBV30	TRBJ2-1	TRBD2	CAWTHGGTSGYNEQFF	TGTGCCTGGACCCATGGGGGGACTAGCGGATACAATGAGCAGTTCTTC
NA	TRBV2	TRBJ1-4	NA	CASSEAPEDFKKLFF	TGTGCCAGCAGTGAAGCGCCAGAGGACTTTAAAAAACTGTTTTTT
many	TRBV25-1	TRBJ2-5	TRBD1	CASSELTGGAKTQYF	TGTGCCAGCAGTGAATTAACAGGGGGCGCGAAGACCCAGTACTTC
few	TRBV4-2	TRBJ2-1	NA	CASSQVEGVRNEQFF	TGTGCCAGCAGCCAAGTCGAGGGAGTGAGAAATGAGCAGTTCTTC
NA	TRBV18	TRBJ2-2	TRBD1	CASSFDRVNTGELFF	TGTGCCAGCTCATTCGACAGGGTGAACACCGGGGAGCTGTTTTTT
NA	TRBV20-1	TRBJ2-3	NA	CSARNRDWGTDTQYF	TGCAGTGCTAGGAACCGGGACTGGGGCACAGATACGCAGTATTTT
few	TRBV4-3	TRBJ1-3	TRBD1	CASSQGDSSGNTIYF	TGCGCCAGCAGCCAAGGGGACAGCTCTGGAAACACCATATATTTT
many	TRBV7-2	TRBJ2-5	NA	CASSQAVGTQYF	TGTGCCAGCAGCCAGGCGGTAGGGACCCAGTACTTC
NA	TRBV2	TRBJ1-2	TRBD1	CASSEAGQVRTPKANTF	TGTGCCAGCAGTGAAGCGGGACAGGTTCGGACACCCAAGGCAAACACCTTC
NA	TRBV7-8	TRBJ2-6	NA	CASSAFDPGPGANVLTF	TGTGCCAGCAGCGCATTCGATCCAGGGCCTGGGGCCAACGTCCTGACTTTC
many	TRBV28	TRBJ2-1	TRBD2	CASRFRVAGRYNEQFF	TGTGCCAGCCGATTCAGGGTAGCGGGGCGTTACAATGAGCAGTTCTTC
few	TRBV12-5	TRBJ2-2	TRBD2	CASGLAPKGASGNTGELFF	TGTGCTAGTGGTTTGGCTCCTAAAGGGGCTAGCGGGAACACCGGGGAGCTGTTTTTT
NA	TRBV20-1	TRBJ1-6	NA	CSGSTGLGSPLHF	TGCAGTGGATCGACAGGTTTGGGTTCACCCCTCCACTTT